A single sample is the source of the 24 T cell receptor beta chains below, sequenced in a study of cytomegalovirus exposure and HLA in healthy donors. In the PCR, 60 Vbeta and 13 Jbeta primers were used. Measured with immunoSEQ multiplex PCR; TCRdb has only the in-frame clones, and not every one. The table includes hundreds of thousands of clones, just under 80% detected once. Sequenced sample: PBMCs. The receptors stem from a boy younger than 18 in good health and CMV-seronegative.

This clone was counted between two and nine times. The CDR3 loop reads CASSPDRAGYTEAFF. DNA of the CDR3: TGTGCCAGCTCACCAGACAGGGCCGGGTACACTGAAGCTTTCTTT. The genes are TRBV18 and TRBJ1-1; 7 positions match TRBD1. CDR1 and CDR2 (germline): KGHSH, LQKENI. This CDR3 region has 15 residues. J gave up 3 bases and V 2 bases, and 6 bases lay outside the gene matches.

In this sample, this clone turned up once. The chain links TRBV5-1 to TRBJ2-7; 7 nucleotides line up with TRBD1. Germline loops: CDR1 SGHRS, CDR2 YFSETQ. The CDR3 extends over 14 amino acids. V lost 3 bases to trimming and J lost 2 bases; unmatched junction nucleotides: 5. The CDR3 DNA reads TGCGCCAGCAGCTCTGGGGACAGCCCCTACGAGCAGTACTTC. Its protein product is CASSSGDSPYEQYF. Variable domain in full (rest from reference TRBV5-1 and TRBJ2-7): KAGVTQTPRYLIKTRGQQVTLSCSPISGHRSVSWYQQTPGQGLQFLFEYFSETQRNKGNFPGRFSGRQFSNSRSEMNVSTLELGDSALYLCASSSGDSPYEQYFGPGTRLTVT.

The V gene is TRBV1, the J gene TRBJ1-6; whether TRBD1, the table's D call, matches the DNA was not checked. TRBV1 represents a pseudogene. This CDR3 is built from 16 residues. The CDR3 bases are TGCACCAGCAGCCAAGTGGCCGGACAGGGGGCCTCACCCCTCCACTTT. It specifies CTSSQVAGQGASPLHF.

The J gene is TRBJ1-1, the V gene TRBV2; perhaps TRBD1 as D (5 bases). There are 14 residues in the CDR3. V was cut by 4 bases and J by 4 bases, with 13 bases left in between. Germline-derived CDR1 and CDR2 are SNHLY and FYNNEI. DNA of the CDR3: TGTGCCAGCAGTGCACGGCGGGGGGGCACTGAAGCTTTCTTT. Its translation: CASSARRGGTEAFF.

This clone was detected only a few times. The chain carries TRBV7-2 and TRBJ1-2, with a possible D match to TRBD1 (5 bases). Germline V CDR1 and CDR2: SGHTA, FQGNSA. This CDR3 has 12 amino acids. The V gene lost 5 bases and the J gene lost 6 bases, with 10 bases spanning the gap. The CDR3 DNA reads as TGTGCCAGCAGCGGGGGACTGAATGGCTACACCTTC. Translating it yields CASSGGLNGYTF.

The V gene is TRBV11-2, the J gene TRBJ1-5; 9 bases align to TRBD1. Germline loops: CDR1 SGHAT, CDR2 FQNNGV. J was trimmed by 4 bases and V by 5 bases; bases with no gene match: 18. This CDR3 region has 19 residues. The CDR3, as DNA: TGTGCCAGCAGCAGGTCTGGGACAGGGACCCTCACAAGGAATCAGCCCCAGCATTTT. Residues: CASSRSGTGTLTRNQPQHF.

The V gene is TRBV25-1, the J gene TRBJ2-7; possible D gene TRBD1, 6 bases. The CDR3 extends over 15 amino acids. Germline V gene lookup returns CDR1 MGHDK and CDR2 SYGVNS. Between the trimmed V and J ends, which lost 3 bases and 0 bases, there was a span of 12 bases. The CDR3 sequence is CASSDDRFFSYEQYF. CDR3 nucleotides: TGTGCCAGCAGTGATGACAGGTTCTTCTCCTACGAGCAGTACTTC.

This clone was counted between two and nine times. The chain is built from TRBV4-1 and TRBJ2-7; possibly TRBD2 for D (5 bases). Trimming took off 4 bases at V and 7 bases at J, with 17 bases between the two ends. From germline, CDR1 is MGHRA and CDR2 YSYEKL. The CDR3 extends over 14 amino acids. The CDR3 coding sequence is TGCGCCAGCAGCCGAGCGGTAGTATCGTATGAGCAGTACTTC. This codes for CASSRAVVSYEQYF.

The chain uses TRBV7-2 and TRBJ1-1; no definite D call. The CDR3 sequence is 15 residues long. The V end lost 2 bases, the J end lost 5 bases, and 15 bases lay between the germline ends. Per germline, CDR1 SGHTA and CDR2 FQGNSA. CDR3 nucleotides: TGTGCCAGCAGCTTAACGGCGGCGCTTGGGACTGAAGCTTTCTTT. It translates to CASSLTAALGTEAFF.

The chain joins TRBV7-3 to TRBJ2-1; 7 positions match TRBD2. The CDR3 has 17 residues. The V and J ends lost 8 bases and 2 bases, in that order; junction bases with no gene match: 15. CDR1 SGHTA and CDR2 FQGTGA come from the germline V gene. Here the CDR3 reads CASPRPRLAAPYNEQFF. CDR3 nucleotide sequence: TGTGCCAGCCCCCGACCTCGGCTAGCGGCCCCCTACAATGAGCAGTTCTTC. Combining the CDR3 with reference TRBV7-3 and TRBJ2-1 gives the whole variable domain GAGVSQTPSNKVTEKGKYVELRCDPISGHTALYWYRQSLGQGPEFLIYFQGTGAADDSGLPNDRFFAVRPEGSVSTLKIQRTERGDSAVYLCASPRPRLAAPYNEQFFGPGTRLTVL.

The chain's CDR3 is CASSRDRPRQREKLFF. CDR3 nucleotides: TGTGCCAGCAGTCGAGACAGGCCCCGGCAAAGGGAAAAACTGTTTTTT. The chain is built from TRBV2 and TRBJ1-4; weak D call: TRBD1 (6 bases). Germline values: CDR1 SNHLY, CDR2 FYNNEI. Trimming pared 5 bases from V and 8 bases from J, leaving 21 bases between. CDR3 length equals 16 residues.

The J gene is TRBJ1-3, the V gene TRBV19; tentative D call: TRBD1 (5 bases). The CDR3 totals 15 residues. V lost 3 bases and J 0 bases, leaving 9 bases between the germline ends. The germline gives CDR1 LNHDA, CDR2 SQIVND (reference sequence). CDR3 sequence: CASSMRQSSGNTIYF. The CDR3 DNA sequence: TGTGCCAGTAGTATGAGACAGAGCTCTGGAAACACCATATATTTT.

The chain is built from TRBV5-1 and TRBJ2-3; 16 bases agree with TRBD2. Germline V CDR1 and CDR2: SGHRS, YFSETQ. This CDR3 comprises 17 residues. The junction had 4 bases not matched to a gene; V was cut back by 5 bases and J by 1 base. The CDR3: CASRSGTSGGGTDTQYF. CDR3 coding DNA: TGCGCCAGCAGGTCGGGGACTAGCGGGGGGGGCACAGATACGCAGTATTTT.

The CDR3 sequence is CASSLTFQAAIYEQYF. The DNA for the CDR3 is TGTGCCAGCAGCTTAACGTTTCAAGCCGCTATTTACGAGCAGTACTTC. The chain is built from TRBV7-3 and TRBJ2-7, with D uncertain. Looked up from germline, CDR1 is SGHTA and CDR2 is FQGTGA. Trimming shortened V by 0 bases and J by 4 bases, and 16 bases separated the two germline ends. The CDR3 length is 16 residues. The full variable domain, completed using reference TRBV7-3 and TRBJ2-7, is GAGVSQTPSNKVTEKGKYVELRCDPISGHTALYWYRQSLGQGPEFLIYFQGTGAADDSGLPNDRFFAVRPEGSVSTLKIQRTERGDSAVYLCASSLTFQAAIYEQYFGPGTRLTVT.

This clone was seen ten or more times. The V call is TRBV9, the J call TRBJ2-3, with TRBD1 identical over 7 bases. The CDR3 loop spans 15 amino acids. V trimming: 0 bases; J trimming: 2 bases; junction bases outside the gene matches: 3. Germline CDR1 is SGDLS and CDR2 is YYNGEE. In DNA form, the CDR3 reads TGTGCCAGCAGCGTAGGGGACAGCTCCACAGATACGCAGTATTTT. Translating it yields CASSVGDSSTDTQYF.

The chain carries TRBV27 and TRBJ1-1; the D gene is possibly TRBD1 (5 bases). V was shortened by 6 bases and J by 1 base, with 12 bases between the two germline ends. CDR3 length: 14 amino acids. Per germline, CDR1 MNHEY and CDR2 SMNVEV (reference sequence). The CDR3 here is CASREGRWNTEAFF. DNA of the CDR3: TGTGCCAGCAGGGAGGGACGGTGGAACACTGAAGCTTTCTTT.

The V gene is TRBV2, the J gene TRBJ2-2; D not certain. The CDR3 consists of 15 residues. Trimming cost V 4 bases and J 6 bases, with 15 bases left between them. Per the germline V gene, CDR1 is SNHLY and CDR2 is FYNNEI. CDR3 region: CASSATASSAGELFF. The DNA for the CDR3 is TGTGCCAGCAGTGCGACTGCAAGTTCCGCCGGGGAGCTGTTTTTT.

The CDR3 reads CASSLPLADEQFF. The CDR3 DNA reads as TGTGCCAGCAGCTTACCATTAGCGGATGAGCAGTTCTTC. This sequence joins TRBV11-1 and TRBJ2-1; D might be TRBD2 (6 bases). Trimming removed 2 bases from V and 8 bases from J, with 10 bases in between. The CDR3 sequence is 13 residues long. The germline V gene encodes CDR1 SGHAT and CDR2 FQDESV (reference sequence).

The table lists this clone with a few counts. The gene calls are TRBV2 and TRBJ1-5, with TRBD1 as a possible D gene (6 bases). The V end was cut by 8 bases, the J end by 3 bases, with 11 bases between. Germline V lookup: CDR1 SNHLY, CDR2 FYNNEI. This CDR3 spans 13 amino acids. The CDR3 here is CASSGQPNQPQHF. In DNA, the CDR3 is TGTGCCAGCTCCGGACAGCCCAATCAGCCCCAGCATTTT.

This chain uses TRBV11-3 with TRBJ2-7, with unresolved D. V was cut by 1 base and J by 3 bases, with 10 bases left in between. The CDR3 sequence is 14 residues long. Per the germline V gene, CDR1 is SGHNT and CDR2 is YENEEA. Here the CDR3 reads CASSLGLSRYEQYF. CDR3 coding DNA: TGTGCCAGCAGCTTAGGGCTGTCCCGCTACGAGCAGTACTTC.

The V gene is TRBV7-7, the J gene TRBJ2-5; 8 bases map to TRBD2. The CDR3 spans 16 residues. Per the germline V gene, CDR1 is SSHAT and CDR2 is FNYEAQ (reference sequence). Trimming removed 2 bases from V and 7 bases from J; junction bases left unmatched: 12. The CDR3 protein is CASSLSGGFERGTQYF. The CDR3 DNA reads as TGTGCCAGCAGCTTATCGGGGGGGTTTGAAAGGGGGACCCAGTACTTC.

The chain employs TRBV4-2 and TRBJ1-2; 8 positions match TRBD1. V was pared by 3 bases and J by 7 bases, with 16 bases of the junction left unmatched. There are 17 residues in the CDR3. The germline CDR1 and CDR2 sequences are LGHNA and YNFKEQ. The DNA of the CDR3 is TGTGCCAGCAGCCAGGATCCCCTTGGCAGGGGGCAAGGTGGCTACACCTTC. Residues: CASSQDPLGRGQGGYTF.

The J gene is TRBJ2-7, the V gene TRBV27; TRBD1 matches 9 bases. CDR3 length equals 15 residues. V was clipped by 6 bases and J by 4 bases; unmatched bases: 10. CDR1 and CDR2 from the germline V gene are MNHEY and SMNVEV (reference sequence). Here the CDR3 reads CASRQPGQGTYEQYF. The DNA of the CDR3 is TGTGCCAGCAGACAACCGGGACAGGGTACTTACGAGCAGTACTTC.

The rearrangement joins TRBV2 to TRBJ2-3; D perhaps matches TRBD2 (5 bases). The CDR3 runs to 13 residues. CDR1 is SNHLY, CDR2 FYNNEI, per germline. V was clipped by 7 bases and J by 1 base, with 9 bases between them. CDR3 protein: CASNGDRTDTQYF. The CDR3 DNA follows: TGTGCCAGCAACGGGGATCGCACAGATACGCAGTATTTT.